The clone carrying this T cell receptor (beta chain) was detected only a few times. Its antigen is undetermined. The data were obtained in a study of T cell repertoires in cytomegalovirus infection. Study-wide context: As its CMV epitopes, the study selected recently identified HLA-C-restricted and well-studied HLA-B-restricted targets.

TCRdb re-analysed the reads in MiXCR, keeping a single row per CDR3 protein. The sample lists about 830,000 distinct CDR3 sequences; 30% to 35% were seen once. Looked up from germline, CDR1 is SGHVT and CDR2 is SQSDAQ. The V and J ends lost 0 bases and 0 bases, in that order; junction bases with no gene match: 5. This CDR3 has 17 residues. The sequence came from a human donor in good health (CMV status not recorded). Some clones in this sample may be carry-over from other donors' samples. V is TRBV7-4 and J is TRBJ2-1; 7 bases line up with TRBD2. This specimen consisted of cultured CD8+ T cells from PBMCs, obtained from culture after CMV antigen stimulation. The CDR3 loop is CASSLARGYSSYNEQFF. CDR3 DNA: TGTGCCAGCAGCTTAGCGCGGGGGTATAGCTCCTACAATGAGCAGTTCTTC.